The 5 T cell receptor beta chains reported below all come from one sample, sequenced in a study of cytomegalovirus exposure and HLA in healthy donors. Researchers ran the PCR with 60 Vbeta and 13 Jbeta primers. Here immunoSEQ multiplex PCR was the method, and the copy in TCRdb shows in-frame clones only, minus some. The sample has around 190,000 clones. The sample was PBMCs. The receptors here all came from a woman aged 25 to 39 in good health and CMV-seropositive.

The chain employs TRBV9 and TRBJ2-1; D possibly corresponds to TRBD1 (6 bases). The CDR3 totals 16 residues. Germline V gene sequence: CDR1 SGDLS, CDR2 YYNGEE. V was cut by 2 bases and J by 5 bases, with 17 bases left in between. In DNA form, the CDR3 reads TGTGCCAGCAGCGTTTTGAAGACAGGTGTACACAATGAGCAGTTCTTC. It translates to CASSVLKTGVHNEQFF.

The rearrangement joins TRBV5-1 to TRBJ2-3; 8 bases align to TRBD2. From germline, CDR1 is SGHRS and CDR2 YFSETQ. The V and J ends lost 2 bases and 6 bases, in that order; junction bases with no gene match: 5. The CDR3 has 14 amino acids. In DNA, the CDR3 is TGCGCCAGCAGCTTAGGGACTAGGGGGGATACGCAGTATTTT. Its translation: CASSLGTRGDTQYF. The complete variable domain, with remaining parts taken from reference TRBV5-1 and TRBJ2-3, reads KAGVTQTPRYLIKTRGQQVTLSCSPISGHRSVSWYQQTPGQGLQFLFEYFSETQRNKGNFPGRFSGRQFSNSRSEMNVSTLELGDSALYLCASSLGTRGDTQYFGPGTRLTVL.

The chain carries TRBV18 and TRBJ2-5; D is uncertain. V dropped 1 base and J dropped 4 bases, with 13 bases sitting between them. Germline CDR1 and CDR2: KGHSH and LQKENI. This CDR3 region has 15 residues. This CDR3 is CASSPLRGDGETQYF. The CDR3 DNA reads TGTGCCAGCTCACCACTACGAGGTGATGGAGAGACCCAGTACTTC.

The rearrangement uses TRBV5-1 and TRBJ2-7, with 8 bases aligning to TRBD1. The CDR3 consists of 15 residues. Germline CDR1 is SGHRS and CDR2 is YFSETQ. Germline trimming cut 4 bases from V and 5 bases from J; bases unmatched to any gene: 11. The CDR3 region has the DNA TGCGCCAGCAGCACGCCCGGGACAGGTGACCACGAGCAGTACTTC. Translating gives CASSTPGTGDHEQYF.

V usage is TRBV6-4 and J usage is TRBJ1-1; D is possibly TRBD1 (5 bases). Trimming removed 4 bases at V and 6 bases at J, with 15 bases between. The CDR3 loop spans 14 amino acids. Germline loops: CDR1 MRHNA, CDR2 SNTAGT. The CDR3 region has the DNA TGTGCCAGCAGTGTCGACAGTTATCGGGCTGAAGCTTTCTTT. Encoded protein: CASSVDSYRAEAFF.